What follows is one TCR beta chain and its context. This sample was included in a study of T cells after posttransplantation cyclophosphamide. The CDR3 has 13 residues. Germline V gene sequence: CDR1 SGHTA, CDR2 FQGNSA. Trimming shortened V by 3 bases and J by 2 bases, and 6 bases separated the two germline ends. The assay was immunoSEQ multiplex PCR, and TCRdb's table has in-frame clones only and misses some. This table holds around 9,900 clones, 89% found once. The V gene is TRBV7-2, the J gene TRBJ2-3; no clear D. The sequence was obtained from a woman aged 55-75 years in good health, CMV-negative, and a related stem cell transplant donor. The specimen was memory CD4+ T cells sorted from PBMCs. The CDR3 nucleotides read TGTGCCAGCAGCTTGAGAATCACAGATACGCAGTATTTT. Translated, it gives CASSLRITDTQYF.